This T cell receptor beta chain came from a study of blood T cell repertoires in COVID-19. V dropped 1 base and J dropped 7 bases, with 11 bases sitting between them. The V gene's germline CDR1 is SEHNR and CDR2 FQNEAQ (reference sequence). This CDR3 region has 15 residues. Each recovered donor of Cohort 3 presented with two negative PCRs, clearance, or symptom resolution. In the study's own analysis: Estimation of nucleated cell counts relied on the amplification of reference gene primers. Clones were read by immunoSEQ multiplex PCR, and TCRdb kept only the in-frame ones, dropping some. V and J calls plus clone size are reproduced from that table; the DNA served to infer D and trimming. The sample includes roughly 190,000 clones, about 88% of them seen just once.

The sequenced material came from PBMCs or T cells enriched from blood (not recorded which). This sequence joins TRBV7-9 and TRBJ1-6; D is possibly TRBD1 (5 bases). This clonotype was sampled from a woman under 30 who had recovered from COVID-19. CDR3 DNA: TGTGCCAGCAGCTTAGAGGGACGGGGGAATTCACCCCTCCACTTT. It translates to CASSLEGRGNSPLHF.